This paragraph reports one T cell receptor beta chain. Germline CDR1 and CDR2: MDHEN and SYDVKM. V dropped 7 bases and J dropped 2 bases, with 18 bases sitting between them. The CDR3 runs to 15 residues. This specimen comes from a study of blood T cell repertoires in COVID-19. In the source study's methods: Scientists estimated how many nucleated cells there were by amplifying reference gene primers. Sequenced by immunoSEQ multiplex PCR; TCRdb stores in-frame clones only, minus some. V and J calls plus clone size are reproduced from that table; the DNA served to infer D and trimming. Counted here are approximately 360,000 clones, around 91% occurring once; the ten biggest clones make up around 6.3%.

This receptor was obtained from a man younger than 35 with active or convalescent COVID-19. Sample: peripheral blood. The rearrangement joins TRBV28 to TRBJ2-7; perhaps TRBD1 as D (5 bases). CDR3 in DNA: TGTGCCAGCATGGTTCTCCGGGCAGGGCCCTACGAGCAGTACTTC. It is translated as CASMVLRAGPYEQYF.